The next 24 T cell receptor beta chains were all read from a single sample in a study of blood T cells in healthy people across ages. A second roughly 7 to 12 cycle PCR used barcoded and J-beta primers. TCRdb reprocessed the 5' RACE reads via MiXCR and lists one record per CDR3 protein. The sample has about 830,000 distinct CDR3 sequences, 58% seen once. The sequencing sample was made of blood. The origin of the receptors is a man aged 25 to 40 in good health.

The CDR3, as DNA: TGTGCCAGCAGCTTTTACGGGGAGGGAGAGACCCAGTACTTC. As protein: CASSFYGEGETQYF. The rearrangement links TRBV5-6 to TRBJ2-5, with 7 nucleotides matching TRBD2. The CDR3 is 14 residues long. V dropped 2 bases and J dropped 4; count of bases not matched to a gene: 5. Germline V CDR1 and CDR2: SGHDT, YYEEEE.

This chain uses TRBV20-1 with TRBJ2-5, with a possible D match to TRBD1 (6 bases). Germline CDR1 reads DFQATT; CDR2 reads SNEGSKA (reference sequence). CDR3 length: 13 amino acids. Trimming took off 2 bases at V and 5 bases at J, with 12 bases between the two ends. CDR3 protein: CSARWTVRETQYF. CDR3 DNA sequence: TGCAGTGCTAGATGGACAGTAAGGGAGACCCAGTACTTC.

The rearrangement uses TRBV3-1 and TRBJ2-4; weak D call: TRBD1 (5 bases). The closer fit of TRBJ2-7 to the DNA end suggests the J call may be wrong. The CDR3 has 14 residues. Germline V gives CDR1 LGHDT, CDR2 YNNKEL (reference sequence). The CDR3 DNA reads TGTGCCAGCAGCCAAAGCTTACTGGGGCGCGAGCAGTACTTC. Translating it yields CASSQSLLGREQYF.

This clonotype was counted a single time. CDR3 sequence: CASTRAAHGYTF. In nucleotides, the CDR3 is TGTGCCAGCACCCGGGCCGCTCATGGCTACACCTTC. The chain joins TRBV12-3 or TRBV12-4 to TRBJ1-2; no firm D call. CDR3 length equals 12 residues. The V gene lost 7 bases and the J gene lost 6 bases, with 12 bases spanning the gap.

V gene TRBV15 combines with J gene TRBJ2-1, with D hard to call. The CDR3 runs to 14 residues. Trimming took off 0 bases at V and 7 bases at J, with 10 bases between the two ends. CDR1 is LNHNV and CDR2 is YYDKDF in the germline V gene (reference sequence). DNA of the CDR3: TGTGCCACCAGCAGAGATCCTACGGAGAATGAGCAGTTCTTC. Its protein product is CATSRDPTENEQFF.

The chain joins TRBV27 to TRBJ2-5; D ambiguous. V was shortened by 6 bases and J by 0 bases, with 8 bases between the two germline ends. Germline V gives CDR1 MNHEY, CDR2 SMNVEV (reference sequence). The CDR3 runs 13 residues. CDR3 DNA: TGTGCCAGCAGCCAGCGTTACCAAGAGACCCAGTACTTC. The encoded protein is CASSQRYQETQYF.

This clonotype has a handful of counts. V gene TRBV20-1 combines with J gene TRBJ2-7, with D maybe TRBD2 (7 bases). V was trimmed by 6 bases and J by 2 bases, leaving 23 bases between them. The CDR3 runs 16 residues. Germline CDR1 is DFQATT and CDR2 is SNEGSKA (reference sequence). The CDR3 region has the DNA TGCAGTGCCGTCTTAAAGGGGGGGCCACGCCCCTACGAGCAGTACTTC. Translating gives CSAVLKGGPRPYEQYF.

The chain recombines TRBV7-2 with TRBJ2-7, with unresolved D. V was pared by 5 bases and J by 0 bases, with 11 bases between. The length of the CDR3 is 14 residues. Germline loops: CDR1 SGHTA, CDR2 FQGNSA. In nucleotides, the CDR3 is TGTGCCAGCAGCCCTACGGCGGACTCCTACGAGCAGTACTTC. Protein sequence: CASSPTADSYEQYF. The full variable domain, in which reference TRBV7-2 and TRBJ2-7 provide the parts outside the CDR3, is GAGVSQSPSNKVTEKGKDVELRCDPISGHTALYWYRQSLGQGLEFLIYFQGNSAPDKSGLPSDRFSAERTGGSVSTLTIQRTQQEDSAVYLCASSPTADSYEQYFGPGTRLTVT.

The chain uses TRBV28 and TRBJ2-7; TRBD1 or TRBD2 may be the D gene (5 bases each). Trimming removed 3 bases at V and 2 bases at J, with 14 bases between. The CDR3 extends over 15 amino acids. Germline V gives CDR1 MDHEN, CDR2 SYDVKM. CDR3: CASSLWGGLTYEQYF. The CDR3 DNA reads as TGTGCCAGCAGTTTGTGGGGCGGGCTGACCTACGAGCAGTACTTC.

The chain is built from TRBV5-1 and TRBJ2-1; either TRBD1 or TRBD2 may fit D (5 bases each). The V gene's germline CDR1 is SGHRS and CDR2 YFSETQ. This CDR3 comprises 14 residues. The ends were cut back, 4 bases at V and 4 bases at J, with 12 bases in the middle. CDR3 region: CASSQPGHYNEQFF. The CDR3 DNA sequence: TGCGCCAGCAGCCAGCCGGGGCATTACAATGAGCAGTTCTTC.

The chain carries TRBV7-2 and TRBJ2-5; TRBD1 or TRBD2 may be the D gene (6 bases each). With 4 bases removed from V and 5 bases from J, the gap between germline ends came to 17 bases. This CDR3 spans 15 amino acids. The germline V gene encodes CDR1 SGHTA and CDR2 FQGNSA. The CDR3 DNA reads as TGTGCCAGCAGCTCTGGTGGGGGGCGCCGGGAGACCCAGTACTTC. The encoded protein is CASSSGGGRRETQYF.

The chain is built from TRBV6-2 or TRBV6-3 and TRBJ2-5; D might be TRBD2 (6 bases). Trimming pared 4 bases from V and 4 bases from J, leaving 13 bases between. CDR1 is MNHEY, CDR2 SVGEGT, per germline. The CDR3 is 14 residues long. The CDR3 DNA follows: TGTGCCAGCAGTTGGGGACTCGAGGCAGAGACCCAGTACTTC. As protein: CASSWGLEAETQYF.

This clonotype was detected ten times or more. The CDR3 nucleotides read TGTGCCAGCAGCTCCTGGACTAGGGGCTACAATGAGCAGTTCTTC. Its protein product is CASSSWTRGYNEQFF. The chain has TRBV5-5 and TRBJ2-1, with 7 bases lining up with TRBD2. Per the germline V gene, CDR1 is SGHKS and CDR2 is YYEKEE (reference sequence). V lost 3 bases to trimming and J lost 3 bases; unmatched junction nucleotides: 6. The CDR3 loop spans 15 amino acids.

The V call is TRBV3-1, the J call TRBJ1-2; possibly TRBD1 for D (5 bases). The CDR3 is 14 residues long. Trimming cost V 0 bases and J 13 bases, with 18 bases left between them. The germline CDR1 and CDR2 sequences are LGHDT and YNNKEL (reference sequence). Here the CDR3 DNA reads TGTGCCAGCAGCCAAGAGGGGCGAGGGAGAGGCCTCACCTTC. The encoded protein is CASSQEGRGRGLTF.

Turning to this clonotype: A read error may produce the germline difference seen at one junction end. The rearrangement links TRBV10-3 to TRBJ2-5; a possible D gene is TRBD2 (5 bases). The J call may be faulty, since TRBJ2-7 better matches the DNA end. The germline V gene has CDR1 ENHRY and CDR2 SYGVKD. The CDR3 runs 14 residues. The CDR3 loop reads CAISEGFSRYEQYF. The CDR3 nucleotides are TGTGCCATAAGTGAGGGTTTCAGTCGCTACGAGCAGTACTTC.

The rearrangement links TRBV10-3 to TRBJ1-5; D ambiguous. The CDR3 is 13 amino acids. The germline V gene encodes CDR1 ENHRY and CDR2 SYGVKD. Trimming pared 11 bases from V and 7 bases from J, leaving 18 bases between. The CDR3 DNA sequence: TGTGCCCCTTGGGCGCGGGGAGGACAGCCCCAGCATTTT. Translation: CAPWARGGQPQHF.

This clonotype turned up a few times. The chain uses TRBV6-5 and TRBJ2-6; D is undetermined. The V end was cut by 10 bases, the J end by 4 bases, with 8 bases between. The CDR3 length is 12 residues. CDR1 is MNHEY and CDR2 is SVGAGI in the germline V gene. The CDR3: CATRFGANVLTF. The CDR3 DNA reads TGTGCCACCCGATTCGGGGCCAACGTCCTGACTTTC.

V is TRBV12-3 or TRBV12-4 and J is TRBJ2-3; no clear D gene. The CDR3 consists of 14 residues. With 4 bases removed from V and 6 bases from J, the gap between germline ends came to 14 bases. The CDR3 protein is CASSSDRDRDTQYF. CDR3 nucleotides: TGTGCCAGCAGTTCCGACCGCGACCGGGATACGCAGTATTTT.

V usage is TRBV6-6 and J usage is TRBJ2-1, with D possibly TRBD2 on 6 matching bases. The germline CDR1 and CDR2 sequences are MNHNY and SVGAGI (reference sequence). The CDR3 loop spans 15 amino acids. Trimming removed 4 bases from V and 0 bases from J, with 10 bases in between. DNA of the CDR3: TGTGCCAGCAGTTCGCGGGGAGCCTCCTACAATGAGCAGTTCTTC. Translated: CASSSRGASYNEQFF.

This chain links TRBV11-2 with TRBJ2-5; no definite D call. Germline V CDR1 and CDR2: SGHAT, FQNNGV. The CDR3 runs to 13 residues. V was cut by 5 bases and J by 7 bases, with 14 bases left in between. The CDR3 loop reads CASSAAAVGTQYF. In DNA, the CDR3 is TGTGCCAGCAGCGCCGCGGCGGTAGGGACCCAGTACTTC.

The chain has TRBV27 and TRBJ2-1; D ambiguous. Germline V gene sequence: CDR1 MNHEY, CDR2 SMNVEV (reference sequence). This CDR3 is 13 amino acids long. The ends were cut back, 8 bases at V and 0 bases at J, with 8 bases in the middle. CDR3 sequence (DNA): TGTGCCAGCGCCTTTCGCTCCTACAATGAGCAGTTCTTC. Its translation: CASAFRSYNEQFF.

The chain links TRBV6-1 to TRBJ1-2; D remains ambiguous. Germline V lookup: CDR1 MNHNS, CDR2 SASEGT. This CDR3 is built from 13 residues. V was cut by 1 base and J by 8 bases, with 11 bases left in between. The CDR3 sequence is CASSEGMGWGYTF. CDR3 DNA sequence: TGTGCCAGCAGTGAAGGAATGGGCTGGGGCTACACCTTC.

The rearrangement uses TRBV10-3 and TRBJ1-2, with D perhaps TRBD1 (6 bases). The V end lost 0 bases, the J end lost 5 bases, and 13 bases lay between the germline ends. This CDR3 has 15 amino acids. From germline, CDR1 is ENHRY and CDR2 SYGVKD. The CDR3 DNA reads as TGTGCCATCAGTGAGTCGACAGGCCCGCGGTATGGCTACACCTTC. Protein product: CAISESTGPRYGYTF.

This rearrangement joins TRBV3-1 to TRBJ1-4, with a weak D call TRBD1 (5 bases). Trimming left V 3 bases short and J 10 bases short, with 15 bases between. The CDR3 totals 14 residues. The germline V gene encodes CDR1 LGHDT and CDR2 YNNKEL (reference sequence). The CDR3 nucleotides are TGTGCCAGCAGCCATAACAGTGATACAGGAAAACTGTTTTTT. Protein sequence: CASSHNSDTGKLFF.